This T cell receptor (beta chain) comes out of a study of T-cell memory formation after mild COVID-19. TCRdb reanalysed the 5' RACE reads using MiXCR and keeps one entry per CDR3 protein. The table lists hundreds of thousands of distinct CDR3 sequences, about a fifth of them singletons. The length of the CDR3 is 13 residues. CDR1 and CDR2 (germline): MNHEY, SMNVEV (reference sequence). The trim removed 5 bases at V and 5 bases at J, leaving 5 bases unmatched. The receptor comes from an adult woman who had mild COVID-19 (a few samples of this study predate the infection). Cell type and time point are not known. The sequencing sample was made of PBMCs or a T cell subset sorted from them (not recorded which). This chain joins TRBV27 and TRBJ2-5, with 7 bases matching TRBD1. The CDR3 protein is CASSRQGWETQYF. DNA of the CDR3: TGTGCCAGCAGTCGACAGGGATGGGAGACCCAGTACTTC.